This T cell receptor beta chain was sequenced during a study of blood T cell repertoires in COVID-19. As for the study in general: T cells, B-cell-depleted T cells, or PBMCs supplied cDNA or gDNA.

Two consecutive negative NP/OP PCR tests, clearance, or resolved symptoms defined Cohort 3 recovery. V was cut by 0 bases and J by 7 bases, with 16 bases left in between. Germline CDR1 and CDR2: KGHSH and LQKENI. The CDR3 is made up of 15 amino acids. TCRdb keeps only in-frame clones here, not all; method: immunoSEQ multiplex PCR. The sample lists around 330,000 clones; around nine tenths were seen once. Material for sequencing was PBMCs or T cells enriched from blood (not recorded which). This receptor was taken from a man in his fifties or sixties who had recovered from COVID-19. The rearrangement links TRBV18 to TRBJ2-7, with D maybe TRBD2 (6 bases). The CDR3 reads CASSPPNGSGREQYF. CDR3 DNA sequence: TGTGCCAGCTCACCACCAAATGGGAGCGGGCGGGAGCAGTACTTC.